Listed here are 11 T cell receptor beta chains from one sample, sequenced in a study of CD8+CD57+ T cells in acquired aplastic anemia. Genomic DNA served as template for TCR beta VDJ and CDR3 profiling. A single record per CDR3 protein comes from TCRdb applying MiXCR to the reads. The sample lists 400,000 to 450,000 distinct CDR3 sequences; about 70% were seen once. The sample consisted of sorted CD4+, CD8+, or CD8+CD57+ T cells (not recorded which) from PBMCs. Every receptor here comes from a human donor in good health, serving as a control.

As for this clonotype: Given the absence of the conserved phenylalanine or tryptophan at the CDR3 end, a read error is likely. The DNA is left out, because the CDR3 cannot be placed on it with certainty; the CDR3 is given as TCRdb lists it. V usage is TRBV7-9 and J usage is TRBJ1-2; the table gives TRBD1 as D, unverified against the DNA. The CDR3 numbers 13 amino acids, ends counted. Germline V CDR1 and CDR2: SEHNR, FQNEAQ (reference sequence). The CDR3 sequence: CASSPTGTDNSPL.

This clonotype was detected ten times or more. The V call is TRBV19, the J call TRBJ1-2; TRBD1 matches 7 bases. After removal of 3 bases from V and 8 bases from J, the junction contained 6 bases not matched to a gene. CDR1 and CDR2 (germline): LNHDA, SQIVND (reference sequence). The CDR3 is 13 residues long. CDR3 amino acids: CASSIDRAVGYTF. The CDR3 nucleotides are TGTGCCAGTAGTATCGACAGGGCGGTCGGCTACACCTTC.

This clonotype was observed a handful of times. The chain recombines TRBV6-6 with TRBJ1-5, with 7 bases that match TRBD1. The CDR3 consists of 19 residues. The germline CDR1 and CDR2 sequences are MNHNY and SVGAGI (reference sequence). V trimming: 6 bases; J trimming: 0 bases; junction bases outside the gene matches: 17. CDR3 residues: CASRGGGTAIPNSNQPQHF. CDR3 coding DNA: TGTGCCAGCAGGGGGGGAGGGACAGCGATTCCGAATAGCAATCAGCCCCAGCATTTT.

This chain links TRBV2 with TRBJ2-7; TRBD1 agrees at 7 bases. CDR3 length equals 14 residues. J was trimmed by 0 bases and V by 5 bases; bases with no gene match: 4. Germline V gene sequence: CDR1 SNHLY, CDR2 FYNNEI. The CDR3 spells CASSQRDSSYEQYV. The CDR3 region has the DNA TGTGCCAGCAGTCAACGGGACAGCTCCTACGAGCAGTACGTC.

V usage is TRBV5-1 and J usage is TRBJ2-3; 7 positions agree with TRBD1. In germline, CDR1 is SGHRS, CDR2 YFSETQ. V dropped 5 bases and J dropped 5; count of bases not matched to a gene: 11. The CDR3 spans 15 residues. The chain's CDR3 is CASRDQGDWGDTQYF. DNA for the CDR3: TGCGCCAGCAGGGATCAGGGGGATTGGGGAGATACGCAGTATTTT.

About this clonotype: This could be a read error, since a much larger clone is one nucleotide away. The rearrangement uses TRBV5-1 and TRBJ2-2, with D unresolved. Germline assignment: CDR1 SGHRS and CDR2 YFSETQ. This CDR3 comprises 13 residues. The DNA for the CDR3 is TGCGCCAGCTGCTTTGACGTCACCGGGGAGCTGTTTTTT. Protein product: CASCFDVTGELFF.

Comments on this clonotype: One junction end does not reproduce the germline sequence, and a read error may be involved. The chain joins TRBV19 to TRBJ2-2; D possibly corresponds to TRBD2 (6 bases). Looked up from germline, CDR1 is LNHDA and CDR2 is SQIVND (reference sequence). The CDR3 is 15 residues long. CDR3 in DNA: TGTGCCAGCGCGCGGACCCACGGAGGGGCCGGGGCGCTGTTTTTT. Its translation: CASARTHGGAGALFF.

As concerns this clonotype: Mismatch with germline at one junction end may stem from a read error. The V and J genes are TRBV2 and TRBJ2-7, with D perhaps TRBD1 or TRBD2 (6 bases each). CDR1 SNHLY and CDR2 FYNNEI come from the germline V gene. The CDR3 sequence is 15 residues long. The CDR3, as DNA: TGTGCCAGCAGCTCGGGGGCGGCAAATGGCTACGCCTTCGACTTC. It is translated as CASSSGAANGYAFDF.

This clonotype was picked up a small number of times. The CDR3 sequence: CASSGLGQPQHF. CDR3 bases: TGTGCCAGCAGTGGGTTGGGGCAGCCCCAGCATTTT. The chain is built from TRBV2 and TRBJ1-5; D is ambiguous. Germline V lookup: CDR1 SNHLY, CDR2 FYNNEI. Trimming removed 4 bases from V and 7 bases from J, with 8 bases in between. This CDR3 contains 12 residues.

As concerns this clonotype: One end of the junction does not line up with germline, which may come from a read error. V is TRBV7-2 and J is TRBJ1-5, with D maybe TRBD1 (5 bases). The CDR3 consists of 14 residues. Germline V gene lookup returns CDR1 SGHTA and CDR2 FQGNSA. Written as DNA, the CDR3 is TGTGCCAGCAGCTCGCATGCCGGGCGGGGACTAGTCACCTTT. Translating gives CASSSHAGRGLVTF.

The chain joins TRBV2 to TRBJ2-2, with D perhaps TRBD2 (6 bases). V shed 4 bases and J shed 12 bases, with 21 bases lying between them. The CDR3 length is 15 residues. Germline lookup yields CDR1 SNHLY and CDR2 FYNNEI. CDR3: CASSGSRGNPGQLFF. The CDR3 DNA sequence: TGTGCCAGCAGTGGGTCGCGGGGAAATCCCGGCCAGCTGTTTTTT. Drawing the rest from reference TRBV2 and TRBJ2-2, the complete variable domain is EPEVTQTPSHQVTQMGQEVILRCVPISNHLYFYWYRQILGQKVEFLVSFYNNEISEKSEIFDDQFSVERPDGSNFTLKIRSTKLEDSAMYFCASSGSRGNPGQLFFGEGSRLTVL.